This T cell receptor beta chain was identified during a study of blood T cells in healthy people across ages. Across the study: About one barcoded beta molecule per two T cells was the capture yield of template switching.

Combining a sample-barcoded 5' primer with a J-beta primer mix, a second PCR ran for roughly 6 to 12 cycles. MiXCR, run by TCRdb on the 5' RACE reads, gives a single entry per CDR3 protein. This sample has roughly 640,000 distinct CDR3 sequences, with about 30% found just once. Around 10 milliliters of peripheral blood were drawn from each donor. V lost 5 bases and J 3 bases, leaving 16 bases between the germline ends. Per germline, CDR1 SGHAT and CDR2 FQNNGV. There are 15 residues in the CDR3. The receptor was derived from a woman aged 80 or older in good health. The source material was blood. The chain joins TRBV11-2 to TRBJ1-1; tentatively, D is TRBD1 (6 bases). The CDR3 DNA sequence: TGTGCCAGCAGCCCTGATCAGGGGCGGCACACTGAAGCTTTCTTT. Encoded protein: CASSPDQGRHTEAFF.